Each of the 31 T cell receptor beta chains below was sequenced from the same sample in a study of blood T cell repertoires in COVID-19. Repertoires were generated with immunoSEQ multiplex PCR, while TCRdb's copy carries only in-frame clones and drops some. Here the sample spans around 200,000 clones, 86% being singletons. Material: peripheral blood. These receptors came from a man aged 45-60 years with acute or convalescent COVID-19.

This chain links TRBV19 with TRBJ1-5, with a weak D call TRBD1 (5 bases). Trimming removed 5 bases at V and 6 bases at J, with 17 bases between. The CDR3 totals 15 residues. Looked up from germline, CDR1 is LNHDA and CDR2 is SQIVND (reference sequence). CDR3 sequence reads: CASSVGSAGFQPQHF. CDR3 nucleotide sequence: TGTGCCAGTAGTGTCGGGTCGGCAGGGTTTCAGCCCCAGCATTTT.

The V call is TRBV6-5, the J call TRBJ1-2, with TRBD1 matching over 11 bases. Germline lookup yields CDR1 MNHEY and CDR2 SVGAGI. This CDR3 comprises 14 residues. V dropped 6 bases and J dropped 6; count of bases not matched to a gene: 6. As DNA, the CDR3 is TGTGCCAGCAGCCGCGGACAGGGGGCCAATGGCTACACCTTC. This translates into CASSRGQGANGYTF.

CDR3 sequence reads: CASTERDRHQPQHF. The CDR3 DNA follows: TGTGCCAGTACCGAAAGGGACAGGCATCAGCCCCAGCATTTT. The chain links TRBV19 to TRBJ1-5; TRBD1 aligns across 8 bases. Germline assignment: CDR1 LNHDA and CDR2 SQIVND (reference sequence). Trimming cost V 7 bases and J 5 bases; bases outside gene matches: 7. This CDR3 has 14 residues.

This chain joins TRBV11-3 and TRBJ2-1; 7 nucleotides align to TRBD2. V shed 1 base and J 9 bases; nucleotides not matched to a gene: 3. CDR1 is SGHNT and CDR2 is YENEEA in the germline V gene. The CDR3 is 13 amino acids. As DNA, the CDR3 is TGTGCCAGCAGCTTAGTGGGGGGGGTTGAGCAGTTCTTC. It translates to CASSLVGGVEQFF.

The gene calls are TRBV19 and TRBJ1-3; 7 nucleotides match TRBD1. CDR1 is LNHDA, CDR2 SQIVND, per germline (reference sequence). V lost 5 bases, J lost 4 bases, and 23 bases stayed unmatched. The CDR3 length is 20 residues. For the CDR3, the DNA is TGTGCCAGTAGTTGGCGCCGGGACAGAAGTAAGCTCGATTTGGGAAACACCATATATTTT. Translating gives CASSWRRDRSKLDLGNTIYF.

The chain employs TRBV18 and TRBJ1-4, with D possibly being TRBD1 (5 bases). Trimming shortened V by 3 bases and J by 7 bases, and 6 bases separated the two germline ends. The CDR3 sequence is 12 residues long. Germline V gives CDR1 KGHSH, CDR2 LQKENI. The CDR3 sequence is CASSPQGEKLFF. The CDR3 DNA is TGTGCCAGCTCACCTCAGGGTGAAAAACTGTTTTTT.

The chain joins TRBV5-1 to TRBJ1-3; D perhaps matches TRBD1 (6 bases). Trimming shortened V by 3 bases and J by 0 bases, and 13 bases separated the two germline ends. The CDR3 is made up of 16 amino acids. Germline assignment: CDR1 SGHRS and CDR2 YFSETQ. The CDR3 bases are TGCGCCAGCAGCTCGGACAGTCCCTTCTCTGGAAACACCATATATTTT. Protein: CASSSDSPFSGNTIYF.

The CDR3: CASSTRGLGAEAFF. The CDR3 bases are TGTGCCAGCAGTACCAGGGGGCTCGGGGCTGAAGCTTTCTTT. The rearrangement joins TRBV27 to TRBJ1-1; 8 bases line up with TRBD1. Germline trimming cut 5 bases from V and 6 bases from J; bases unmatched to any gene: 8. Germline V gives CDR1 MNHEY, CDR2 SMNVEV (reference sequence). CDR3 length: 14 residues.

V and J are TRBV6-5 and TRBJ1-1; D remains ambiguous. The CDR3 has 13 residues. The V end was cut by 5 bases, the J end by 1 base, with 8 bases between. Per the germline V gene, CDR1 is MNHEY and CDR2 is SVGAGI. The CDR3 DNA reads as TGTGCCAGCAGTACCAGTCGGAACACTGAAGCTTTCTTT. Residues: CASSTSRNTEAFF.

The chain joins TRBV18 to TRBJ2-1; 8 bases agree with TRBD2. V was pared by 2 bases and J by 4 bases, with 4 bases of the junction left unmatched. This CDR3 is 15 amino acids long. Germline V CDR1 and CDR2: KGHSH, LQKENI. The CDR3: CASSPGPSGYNEQFF. Written as DNA, the CDR3 is TGTGCCAGCTCACCAGGCCCTAGCGGGTACAATGAGCAGTTCTTC.

V and J are TRBV5-1 and TRBJ1-1; D is perhaps TRBD1 (5 bases). V was cut by 0 bases and J by 3 bases, with 30 bases left in between. The CDR3 length is 21 residues. Germline V gene lookup returns CDR1 SGHRS and CDR2 YFSETQ. The CDR3 nucleotides read TGCGCCAGCAGCTTGGCTGTCGGGGGGTGGAGTCCGATAAGGGCGGACACTGAAGCTTTCTTT. Its protein product is CASSLAVGGWSPIRADTEAFF. The whole variable domain, filled in from reference TRBV5-1 and TRBJ1-1, reads KAGVTQTPRYLIKTRGQQVTLSCSPISGHRSVSWYQQTPGQGLQFLFEYFSETQRNKGNFPGRFSGRQFSNSRSEMNVSTLELGDSALYLCASSLAVGGWSPIRADTEAFFGQGTRLTVV.

The gene calls are TRBV6-6 and TRBJ1-4; no definite D call. This CDR3 has 15 residues. Trimming cost V 7 bases and J 0 bases, with 12 bases left between them. Germline CDR1 MNHNY, CDR2 SVGAGI (reference sequence). DNA for the CDR3: TGTGCCAGCACCCTTGACACCGCAACTAATGAAAAACTGTTTTTT. It translates to CASTLDTATNEKLFF.

The J gene is TRBJ2-7, the V gene TRBV7-8; 9 nucleotides align to TRBD1. The CDR3 sequence is 15 residues long. With 3 bases clipped from V and 3 bases from J, the junction kept 6 bases outside the gene matches. Germline V gives CDR1 SGHVS, CDR2 FQNEAQ. Written as DNA, the CDR3 is TGTGCCAGCAGCTTTGACAGGGGGTATATCTACGAGCAGTACTTC. Protein: CASSFDRGYIYEQYF.

The V and J genes are TRBV5-5 and TRBJ1-1; D not certain. Trimming shortened V by 4 bases and J by 0 bases, and 13 bases separated the two germline ends. Per germline, CDR1 SGHKS and CDR2 YYEKEE (reference sequence). The CDR3 is 15 residues long. In nucleotides, the CDR3 is TGTGCCAGCAGCCCGTACCAGGCACTGAACACTGAAGCTTTCTTT. Translated: CASSPYQALNTEAFF.

The chain is built from TRBV6-5 and TRBJ2-7; 9 nucleotides match TRBD1. Unmatched junction bases numbered 9, after V lost 5 bases and J lost 7 bases. In germline, CDR1 is MNHEY, CDR2 SVGAGI. The CDR3 covers 14 residues. CDR3 coding DNA: TGTGCCAGCAGTCCCGGGACAGGGTCACAGGAGCAGTACTTC. Its translation is CASSPGTGSQEQYF.

The V gene is TRBV7-2, the J gene TRBJ2-5; 10 bases fit TRBD2. The germline gives CDR1 SGHTA, CDR2 FQGNSA. The CDR3 has 15 residues. J lost 5 bases, V lost 2 bases, and 5 bases had no gene match. The CDR3: CASSLQSGGAETQYF. The CDR3 region has the DNA TGTGCCAGCAGCTTACAGAGCGGGGGGGCGGAGACCCAGTACTTC. Full variable domain (rest looked up from reference TRBV7-2 and TRBJ2-5): GAGVSQSPSNKVTEKGKDVELRCDPISGHTALYWYRQSLGQGLEFLIYFQGNSAPDKSGLPSDRFSAERTGGSVSTLTIQRTQQEDSAVYLCASSLQSGGAETQYFGPGTRLLVL.

This clone showed up many times. CDR3 in DNA: TGTGCCATCAGTGCAACGCCCGGGACTAGCGGGGGAGCCTACAATGAGCAGTTCTTC. Residues: CAISATPGTSGGAYNEQFF. The chain uses TRBV10-3 and TRBJ2-1, with 14 nucleotides matching TRBD2. Germline CDR1 ENHRY, CDR2 SYGVKD. V shed 4 bases, J shed 2 bases, and the junction held 10 bases outside the gene matches. The CDR3 spans 19 residues.

The chain carries TRBV6-5 and TRBJ1-4; D is possibly TRBD1 (6 bases). The germline V gene has CDR1 MNHEY and CDR2 SVGAGI. Trimming stripped 0 bases from V and 4 bases from J, with 9 bases between. The CDR3 runs 15 residues. The CDR3, as DNA: TGTGCCAGCAGTTACTCGGGGGCGATTAATGAAAAACTGTTTTTT. As protein: CASSYSGAINEKLFF.

V is TRBV4-2 and J is TRBJ1-3; no firm D call. The CDR3 extends over 16 amino acids. Deletions cut 0 bases from V and 2 bases from J, with 11 bases between. Germline V gene sequence: CDR1 LGHNA, CDR2 YNFKEQ. In DNA form, the CDR3 reads TGTGCCAGCAGCCAAGATGTCGGCAGGACTGGAAACACCATATATTTT. Protein sequence: CASSQDVGRTGNTIYF.

This clone was found once. CDR3 DNA: TGTGCCTGGAGTAACAACAGGTTGCTTGGCTACACCTTC. Residues: CAWSNNRLLGYTF. This rearrangement joins TRBV30 to TRBJ1-2; D may be TRBD1 (5 bases). Germline CDR1 and CDR2: GTSNPN and SVGIG (reference sequence). CDR3 length: 13 amino acids. V was cut by 2 bases and J by 7 bases, with 14 bases left in between.

This chain connects TRBV2 to TRBJ1-1, with 8 positions matching TRBD1. The junction had 5 bases not matched to a gene; V was cut back by 6 bases and J by 5 bases. This CDR3 is 13 amino acids long. The germline gives CDR1 SNHLY, CDR2 FYNNEI. The CDR3 sequence is CASRWTGQTEAFF. The DNA of the CDR3 is TGTGCCAGCAGATGGACAGGGCAAACTGAAGCTTTCTTT.

The chain couples TRBV5-8 to TRBJ2-7; D gene unclear. There are 11 residues in the CDR3. The ends were cut back, 4 bases at V and 4 bases at J, with 6 bases in the middle. The germline CDR1 and CDR2 sequences are SGHTS and YDEGEE. For the CDR3, the DNA is TGTGCCAGCAGCCGAGTGTACGAGCAGTACTTC. This codes for CASSRVYEQYF.

This chain uses TRBV5-1 with TRBJ2-5; tentatively, D is TRBD1 (5 bases). Per the germline V gene, CDR1 is SGHRS and CDR2 is YFSETQ. The V gene lost 0 bases and the J gene lost 3 bases, with 12 bases spanning the gap. The CDR3 covers 15 residues. The chain's CDR3 is CASSLVAGQEETQYF. CDR3 coding DNA: TGCGCCAGCAGCTTGGTGGCAGGGCAGGAAGAGACCCAGTACTTC. Together with reference TRBV5-1 and TRBJ2-5, the CDR3 gives the full variable domain: KAGVTQTPRYLIKTRGQQVTLSCSPISGHRSVSWYQQTPGQGLQFLFEYFSETQRNKGNFPGRFSGRQFSNSRSEMNVSTLELGDSALYLCASSLVAGQEETQYFGPGTRLLVL.

The V gene is TRBV5-1, the J gene TRBJ2-2; possibly TRBD1 for D (5 bases). The CDR3 contains 16 residues. Germline lookup yields CDR1 SGHRS and CDR2 YFSETQ. V lost 3 bases, J lost 1 base, and 13 bases lay in between. In DNA form, the CDR3 reads TGCGCCAGCAGCTCCAATTCTCAGGGGAACACCGGGGAGCTGTTTTTT. Its protein is CASSSNSQGNTGELFF.

This chain connects TRBV14 to TRBJ1-2; D is unresolved. The germline gives CDR1 SGHDN, CDR2 FVKESK. V lost 1 base and J 2 bases, leaving 11 bases between the germline ends. The CDR3 covers 15 residues. In nucleotides, the CDR3 is TGTGCCAGCAGCCAAGCCGAAGGAGACAACTATGGCTACACCTTC. Its translation is CASSQAEGDNYGYTF. Using reference TRBV14 and TRBJ1-2 for the parts outside the CDR3, the full variable domain is EAGVTQFPSHSVIEKGQTVTLRCDPISGHDNLYWYRRVMGKEIKFLLHFVKESKQDESGMPNNRFLAERTGGTYSTLKVQPAELEDSGVYFCASSQAEGDNYGYTFGSGTRLTVV.

The chain combines TRBV24-1 with TRBJ2-3; 7 bases are a match to TRBD1. Germline CDR1 is KGHDR and CDR2 is SFDVKD. The CDR3 covers 13 residues. With V trimmed by 7 bases and J by 6 bases, 6 bases remained unmatched. This CDR3 reads CATRQGPGDTQYF. In DNA form, the CDR3 reads TGTGCCACCAGACAGGGGCCAGGGGATACGCAGTATTTT.

This clone came up once. Other DNA sequences from this sample encode an identical CDR3 as well. The CDR3 region has the DNA TGCGCCAGCAGCCAAGATCGGGACAGCCTTAACTATGGCTACACCTTC. Its translation: CASSQDRDSLNYGYTF. This rearrangement joins TRBV4-1 to TRBJ1-2; TRBD1 agrees at 7 bases. The CDR3 is 16 residues long. Per the germline V gene, CDR1 is MGHRA and CDR2 is YSYEKL. The trim removed 0 bases at V and 1 base at J, leaving 5 bases unmatched.

The rearrangement joins TRBV19 to TRBJ1-5, with 10 positions matching TRBD1. Germline values: CDR1 LNHDA, CDR2 SQIVND (reference sequence). V trimming: 6 bases; J trimming: 5 bases; junction bases outside the gene matches: 7. The CDR3 spans 15 residues. CDR3 amino acids: CASRTRDRGHQPQHF. In DNA form, the CDR3 reads TGTGCCAGTAGAACCCGGGACAGGGGCCATCAGCCCCAGCATTTT.

The table lists this clone with a count of one. The chain employs TRBV18 and TRBJ1-6, with D uncertain. The CDR3 sequence is 14 residues long. Trimming took 0 bases from V and 7 from J, leaving 7 bases between them. Germline V gene data show CDR1 as KGHSH and CDR2 as LQKENI. CDR3 in amino acids: CASSPPPGNSPLHF. DNA of the CDR3: TGTGCCAGCTCACCACCGCCGGGGAATTCACCCCTCCACTTT.

V is TRBV30 and J is TRBJ1-2; a weak D match, TRBD1 (5 bases). Per the germline V gene, CDR1 is GTSNPN and CDR2 is SVGIG (reference sequence). The V gene lost 4 bases and the J gene lost 6 bases, with 15 bases spanning the gap. The CDR3 sequence is 13 residues long. CDR3 in amino acids: CAWNLGQVDGYTF. DNA of the CDR3: TGTGCCTGGAATCTGGGGCAGGTGGATGGCTACACCTTC.

The rearrangement joins TRBV19 to TRBJ1-2; tentatively, D is TRBD1 (5 bases). This CDR3 is 17 amino acids long. Germline CDR1 LNHDA, CDR2 SQIVND (reference sequence). Deletions cut 6 bases from V and 3 bases from J, with 23 bases between. The CDR3 nucleotides read TGTGCCAGTAGAGGGACGGGAGAACCACCCCCACACTATGGCTACACCTTC. Its translation: CASRGTGEPPPHYGYTF.